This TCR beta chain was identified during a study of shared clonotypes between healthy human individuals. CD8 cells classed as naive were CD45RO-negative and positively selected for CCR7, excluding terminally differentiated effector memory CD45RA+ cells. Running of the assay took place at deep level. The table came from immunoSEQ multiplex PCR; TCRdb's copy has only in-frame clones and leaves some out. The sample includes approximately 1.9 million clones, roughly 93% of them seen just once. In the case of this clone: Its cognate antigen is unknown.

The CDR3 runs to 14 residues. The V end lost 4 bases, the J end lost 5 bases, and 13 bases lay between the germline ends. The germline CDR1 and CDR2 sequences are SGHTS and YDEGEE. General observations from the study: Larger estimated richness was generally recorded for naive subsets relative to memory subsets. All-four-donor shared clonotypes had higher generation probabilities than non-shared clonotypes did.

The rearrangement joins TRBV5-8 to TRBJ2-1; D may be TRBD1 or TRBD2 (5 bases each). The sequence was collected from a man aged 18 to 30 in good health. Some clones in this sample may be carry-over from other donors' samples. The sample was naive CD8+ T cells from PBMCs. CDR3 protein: CASSPGTRDNEQFF. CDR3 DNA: TGTGCCAGCAGCCCGGGGACGAGGGACAATGAGCAGTTCTTC.